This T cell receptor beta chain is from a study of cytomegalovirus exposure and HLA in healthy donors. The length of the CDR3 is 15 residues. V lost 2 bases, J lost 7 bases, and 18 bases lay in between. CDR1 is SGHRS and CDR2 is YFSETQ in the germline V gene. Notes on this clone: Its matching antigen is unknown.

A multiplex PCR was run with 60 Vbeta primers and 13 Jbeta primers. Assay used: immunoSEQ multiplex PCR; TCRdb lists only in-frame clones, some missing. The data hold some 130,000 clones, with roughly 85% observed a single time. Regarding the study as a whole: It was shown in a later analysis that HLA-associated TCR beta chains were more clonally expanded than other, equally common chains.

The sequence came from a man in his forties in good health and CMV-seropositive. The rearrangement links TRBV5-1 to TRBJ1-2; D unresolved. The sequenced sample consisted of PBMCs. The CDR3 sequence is CASSLPSETASGYTF. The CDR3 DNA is TGCGCCAGCAGCTTACCCTCCGAAACAGCCTCTGGCTACACCTTC. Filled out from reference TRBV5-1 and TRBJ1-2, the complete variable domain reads KAGVTQTPRYLIKTRGQQVTLSCSPISGHRSVSWYQQTPGQGLQFLFEYFSETQRNKGNFPGRFSGRQFSNSRSEMNVSTLELGDSALYLCASSLPSETASGYTFGSGTRLTVV.